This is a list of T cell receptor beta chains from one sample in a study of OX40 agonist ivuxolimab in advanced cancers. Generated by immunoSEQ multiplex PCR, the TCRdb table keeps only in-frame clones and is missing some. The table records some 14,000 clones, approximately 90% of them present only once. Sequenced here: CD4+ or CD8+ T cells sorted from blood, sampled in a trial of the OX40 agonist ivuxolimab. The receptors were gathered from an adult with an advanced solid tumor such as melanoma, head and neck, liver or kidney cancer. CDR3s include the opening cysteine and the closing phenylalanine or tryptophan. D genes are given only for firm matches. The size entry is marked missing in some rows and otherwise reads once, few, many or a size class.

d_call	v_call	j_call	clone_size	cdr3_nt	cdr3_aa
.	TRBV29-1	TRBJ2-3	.	TGCAGCGTTCTTTCCAGGGAGGTGGCAGATACGCAGTATTTT	CSVLSREVADTQYF
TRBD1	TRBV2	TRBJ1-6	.	TGTGCCAGCAGCCGCAGGGGGCCCTTTGAACCCCTCCACTTT	CASSRRGPFEPLHF
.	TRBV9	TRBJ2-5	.	TGTGCCAGCAGCGTAGGTGGCAGACCTCAAGAGACCCAGTACTTC	CASSVGGRPQETQYF
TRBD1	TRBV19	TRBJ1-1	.	TGTTCGCAGCGGGACAGGAGGGCGGACACTGAAGCTTTCTTT	CSQRDRRADTEAFF
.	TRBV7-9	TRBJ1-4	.	TGTGCCAGCAGCCCTCCGGGACCCATCGGGGGTGAAAAACTGTTTTTT	CASSPPGPIGGEKLFF
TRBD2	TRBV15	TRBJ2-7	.	TGTGCCACCAGCAGAGGGGGACTAGCGGGGTACGAGCAGTACTTC	CATSRGGLAGYEQYF
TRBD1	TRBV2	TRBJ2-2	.	TGTGCCAGCAGTCCCACAGGGGCCGGGGAGCTGTTTTTT	CASSPTGAGELFF
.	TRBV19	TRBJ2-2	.	TGTGCCAGTAGTACCGGGGGCGGGACCGGGGAGCTGTTTTTT	CASSTGGGTGELFF
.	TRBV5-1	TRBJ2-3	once	TGCGCCAGCAGCTTTACAGGTGCTAGCACAGATACGCAGTATTTT	CASSFTGASTDTQYF
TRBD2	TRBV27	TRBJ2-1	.	TGTGCCAGCAGCCGAACGGGTCTTAGCGGGGGGGCCTTCAATGAGCAGTTCTTC	CASSRTGLSGGAFNEQFF
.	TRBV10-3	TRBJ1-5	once	TGTGCCATCAGGGCGGCCGGGGATAGCAATCAGCCCCAGCATTTT	CAIRAAGDSNQPQHF
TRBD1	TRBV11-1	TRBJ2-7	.	TGTGCCAGCAGCCACGGACAGGGGTACGAGCAGTACTTC	CASSHGQGYEQYF
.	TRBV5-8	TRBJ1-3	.	TGTGCCAGCAGCTTGGAAGGGACCTCTGGAAACACCATATATTTT	CASSLEGTSGNTIYF
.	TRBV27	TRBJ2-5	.	TGTGCCAGCAGCTCCTGGAACAAGGAGACCCAGTACTTC	CASSSWNKETQYF
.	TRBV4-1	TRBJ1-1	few	TGCGCCAGCAGCCATCCCCCGGGGGGTTCGGCTTTCTTT	CASSHPPGGSAFF
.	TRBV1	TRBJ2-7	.	TGCACCAGCAGCCGGGAGCCCTACGAGCAGTACTTC	CTSSREPYEQYF
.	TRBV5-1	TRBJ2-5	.	TGCGCCAGCAGAGGGGGGACCCAAGAGACCCAGTACTTC	CASRGGTQETQYF
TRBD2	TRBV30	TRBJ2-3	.	TGTGCCTGGGCCACGGGGGAGGGAGATACGCAGTATTTT	CAWATGEGDTQYF
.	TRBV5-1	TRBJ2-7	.	TGCGCCAGCAGCTTGGACCCTGCAGGGTACGAGCAGTACTTC	CASSLDPAGYEQYF
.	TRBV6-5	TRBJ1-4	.	TGTGCCAGCAGTCGACAAGAAAAACTGTTTTTT	CASSRQEKLFF
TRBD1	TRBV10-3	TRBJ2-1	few	TGTGCCACTTATAGCCCCCGGGACAGGGAATACAATGAGCAGTTCTTC	CATYSPRDREYNEQFF
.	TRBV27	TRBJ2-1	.	TGTGCCAGCAGTTTAGGGGTGAGCTCCTACAATGAGCAGTTCTTC	CASSLGVSSYNEQFF
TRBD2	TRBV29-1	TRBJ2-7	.	TGCAGCGTGGAAACCAGCGGGGCAAGCTACGAGCAGTACTTC	CSVETSGASYEQYF
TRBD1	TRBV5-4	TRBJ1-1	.	TGTGCCAGCAGCTCGTCCAGGGGGCAGACTGAAGCTTTCTTT	CASSSSRGQTEAFF
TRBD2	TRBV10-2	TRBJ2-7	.	TGCGCCAGCAGCCTAGCGGGAGGAGCCTACGAGCAGTACTTC	CASSLAGGAYEQYF
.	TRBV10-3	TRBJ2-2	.	TGTGCCATCAGTGGGGGGTCTTACGCGAACACCGGGGAGCTGTTTTTT	CAISGGSYANTGELFF
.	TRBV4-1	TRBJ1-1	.	TGCGCCAGCAGCCCCCAAGGCCAGAACACTGAAGCTTTCTTT	CASSPQGQNTEAFF
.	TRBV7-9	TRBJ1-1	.	TGTGCCAGCAGCTTACCGGGGGGCACTGAAGCTTTCTTT	CASSLPGGTEAFF
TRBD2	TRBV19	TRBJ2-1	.	TGTGCCAGTAGTATGTCTAGCGGGGGGCGGGATGAGCAGTTCTTC	CASSMSSGGRDEQFF
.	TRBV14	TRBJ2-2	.	TGTGCCAGCAGCCAAGTAGACAGCGACACCGGGGAGCTGTTTTTT	CASSQVDSDTGELFF
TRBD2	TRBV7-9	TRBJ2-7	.	TGTGCCAGCAGCTTTTATGTAGCGGGGAGCCCCTACGAGCAGTACTTC	CASSFYVAGSPYEQYF
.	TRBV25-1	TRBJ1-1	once	TGTGCCAGCAGGACCGATAGGTACAGGGAAGCTTTCTTT	CASRTDRYREAFF
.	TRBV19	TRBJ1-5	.	TGTGCCAGTAGTATAGGAAGTAGTCAGGGAGTAAAGCCCCAGCATTTT	CASSIGSSQGVKPQHF
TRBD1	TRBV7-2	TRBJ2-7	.	TGTGCCAGCAGCACGACAGGGAGTTACGAGCAGTACTTC	CASSTTGSYEQYF
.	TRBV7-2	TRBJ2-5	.	TGTGCCAGCAGCTACCCCACGGGGGTTGAGACCCAGTACTTC	CASSYPTGVETQYF
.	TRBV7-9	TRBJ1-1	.	TGTGCCAGCAGCATGACAGAGAACACTGAAGCTTTCTTT	CASSMTENTEAFF
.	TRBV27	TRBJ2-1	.	TGTGCCAGCCGTCTGACACCTTACAATGAGCAGTTCTTC	CASRLTPYNEQFF
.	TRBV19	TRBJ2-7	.	TGTGCCAGTAGGATGGACTTCTCGGGCTACGAGCAGTACTTC	CASRMDFSGYEQYF
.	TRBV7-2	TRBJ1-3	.	TGTGCCAGCAGCCCCTACACGAGCTCTGGAAACACCATATATTTT	CASSPYTSSGNTIYF
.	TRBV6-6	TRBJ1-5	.	TGTGCCAGCAGTCTACCGACAGGTCTTGGCAATCAGCCCCAGCATTTT	CASSLPTGLGNQPQHF
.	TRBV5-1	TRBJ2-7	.	TGCGCCAGCAGCTCGGAATCCCACGAGCAGTACTTC	CASSSESHEQYF
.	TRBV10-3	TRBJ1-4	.	TGTGCCATCAGTACAGGAGAAAAACTGTTTTTT	CAISTGEKLFF
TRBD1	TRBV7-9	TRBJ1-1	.	TGTGCCAGCAGCTTACCGGAGACAGGGGCCACTGAAGCTTTCTTT	CASSLPETGATEAFF
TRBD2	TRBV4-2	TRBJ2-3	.	TGTGCCAGCAGCCAAGATCGATCGAGCGGGGGGCAAATACAAGATACGCAGTATTTT	CASSQDRSSGGQIQDTQYF
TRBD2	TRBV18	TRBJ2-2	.	TGTGCCAGCTCCGTTCGACTAGCGGGGGGCTTCGAAGGCGGGGAGCTGTTTTTT	CASSVRLAGGFEGGELFF
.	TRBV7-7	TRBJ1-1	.	TGTGCTAGCAGCCTGGACAGCGGCACTGAAGCTTTCTTT	CASSLDSGTEAFF
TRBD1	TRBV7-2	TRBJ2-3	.	TGTGCCAGCAGCTTAGATCTGACAGGGGCCGATACGCAGTATTTT	CASSLDLTGADTQYF
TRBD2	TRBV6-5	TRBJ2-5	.	TGTGCCAGCAGTTCGCCCACTAGCGGGGCCCAGGGGACCCAGTACTTC	CASSSPTSGAQGTQYF
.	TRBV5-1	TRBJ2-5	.	TGCGCCAGCAGCATAGGGACGGAGGAGACCCAGTACTTC	CASSIGTEETQYF
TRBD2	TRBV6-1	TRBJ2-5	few	TGTGCCAGCAGTGGAGTTCAGCGGGGGGGCACGAAGACCCAGTACTTC	CASSGVQRGGTKTQYF
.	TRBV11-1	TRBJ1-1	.	TGTGCCAGCAGCTTAGATCCGGGGACCATGAACACTGAAGCTTTCTTT	CASSLDPGTMNTEAFF
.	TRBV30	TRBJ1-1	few	TGTGCCCGGGGGAGACAGAACACTGAAGCTTTCTTT	CARGRQNTEAFF
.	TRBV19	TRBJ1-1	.	TGTGCCACTTGGACCGAGTTCAACACTGAAGCTTTCTTT	CATWTEFNTEAFF